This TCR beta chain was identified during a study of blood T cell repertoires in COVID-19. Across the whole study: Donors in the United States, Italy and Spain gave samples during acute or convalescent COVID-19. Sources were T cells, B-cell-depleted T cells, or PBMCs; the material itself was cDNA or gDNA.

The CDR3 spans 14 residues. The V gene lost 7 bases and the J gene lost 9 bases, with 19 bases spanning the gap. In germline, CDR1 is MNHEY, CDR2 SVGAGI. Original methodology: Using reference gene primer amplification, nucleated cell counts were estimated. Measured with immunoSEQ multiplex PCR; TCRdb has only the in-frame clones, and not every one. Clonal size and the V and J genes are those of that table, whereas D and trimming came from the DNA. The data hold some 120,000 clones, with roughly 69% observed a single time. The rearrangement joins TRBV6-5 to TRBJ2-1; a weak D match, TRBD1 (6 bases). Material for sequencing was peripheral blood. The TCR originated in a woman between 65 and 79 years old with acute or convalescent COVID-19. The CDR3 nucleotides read TGTGCCAGCACCCCAAACCAGGGGATAGGTGAGCAGTTCTTC. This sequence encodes CASTPNQGIGEQFF.